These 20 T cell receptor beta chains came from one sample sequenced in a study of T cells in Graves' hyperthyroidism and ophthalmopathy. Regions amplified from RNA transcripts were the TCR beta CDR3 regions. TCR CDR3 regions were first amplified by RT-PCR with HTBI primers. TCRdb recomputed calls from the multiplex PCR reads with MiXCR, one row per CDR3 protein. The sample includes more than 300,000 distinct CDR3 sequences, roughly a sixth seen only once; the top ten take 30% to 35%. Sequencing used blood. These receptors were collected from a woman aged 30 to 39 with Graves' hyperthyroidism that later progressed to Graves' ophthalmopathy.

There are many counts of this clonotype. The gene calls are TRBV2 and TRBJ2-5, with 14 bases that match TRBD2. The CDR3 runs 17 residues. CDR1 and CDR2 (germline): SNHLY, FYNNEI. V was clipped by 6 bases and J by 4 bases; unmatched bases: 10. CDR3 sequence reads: CASSEGLAGALGETQYF. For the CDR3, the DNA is TGTGCCAGCAGCGAGGGACTAGCGGGAGCTCTTGGAGAGACCCAGTACTTC.

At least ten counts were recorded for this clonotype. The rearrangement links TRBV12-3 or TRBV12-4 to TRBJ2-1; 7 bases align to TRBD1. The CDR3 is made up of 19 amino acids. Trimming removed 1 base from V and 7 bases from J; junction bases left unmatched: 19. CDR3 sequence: CASSLVRQGVGSLGNEQFF. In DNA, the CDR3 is TGTGCCAGCAGTTTAGTGAGACAGGGAGTCGGTAGTCTGGGTAATGAGCAGTTCTTC.

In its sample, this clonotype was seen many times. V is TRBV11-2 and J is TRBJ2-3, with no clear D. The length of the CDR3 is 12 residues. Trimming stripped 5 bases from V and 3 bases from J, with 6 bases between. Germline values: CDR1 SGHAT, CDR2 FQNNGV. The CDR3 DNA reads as TGTGCCAGCAGCACCCAAACAGATACGCAGTATTTT. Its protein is CASSTQTDTQYF.

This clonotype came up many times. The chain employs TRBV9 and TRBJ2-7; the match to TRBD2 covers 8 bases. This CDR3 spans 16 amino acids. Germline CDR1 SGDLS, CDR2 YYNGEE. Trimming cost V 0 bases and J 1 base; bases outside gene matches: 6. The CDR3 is CASSVGSGTRSYEQYF. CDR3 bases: TGTGCCAGCAGCGTAGGATCCGGGACTAGATCCTACGAGCAGTACTTC.

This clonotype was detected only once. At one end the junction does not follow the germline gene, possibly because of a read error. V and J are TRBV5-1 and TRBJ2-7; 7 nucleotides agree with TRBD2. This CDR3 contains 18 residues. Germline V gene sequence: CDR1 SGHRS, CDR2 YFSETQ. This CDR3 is CASSFPLTGTTASGEQYF. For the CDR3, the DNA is TGTGCCAGCAGCTTCCCTCTAACCGGGACTACGGCTTCGGGCGAGCAGTACTTC.

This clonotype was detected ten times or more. CDR3 amino acids: CASSQGQGTGTQYF. CDR3 in DNA: TGTGCCAGCAGCCAAGGACAAGGGACCGGTACGCAGTATTTT. The chain uses TRBV14 and TRBJ2-3, with D perhaps being TRBD1 or TRBD2 (5 bases each). Germline V lookup: CDR1 SGHDN, CDR2 FVKESK. The CDR3 spans 14 residues. V was cut by 1 base and J by 8 bases, with 13 bases left in between.

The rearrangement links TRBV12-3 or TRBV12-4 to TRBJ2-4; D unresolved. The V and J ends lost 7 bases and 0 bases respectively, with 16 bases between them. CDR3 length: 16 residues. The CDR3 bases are TGTGCCAGCACCCGCGCGTCTAGGCCAGCCAAAAACATTCAGTACTTC. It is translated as CASTRASRPAKNIQYF.

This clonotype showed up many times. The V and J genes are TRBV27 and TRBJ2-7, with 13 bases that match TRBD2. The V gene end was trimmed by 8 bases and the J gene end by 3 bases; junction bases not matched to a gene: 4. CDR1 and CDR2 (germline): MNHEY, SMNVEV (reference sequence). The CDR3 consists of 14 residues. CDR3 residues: CASRGLAGSYEQYF. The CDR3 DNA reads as TGTGCCAGCCGGGGACTAGCGGGGAGCTACGAGCAGTACTTC.

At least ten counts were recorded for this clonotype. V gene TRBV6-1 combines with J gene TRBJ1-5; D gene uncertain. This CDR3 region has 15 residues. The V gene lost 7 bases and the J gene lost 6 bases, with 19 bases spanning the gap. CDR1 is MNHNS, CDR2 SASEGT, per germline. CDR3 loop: CASNLRQRGSQPQHF. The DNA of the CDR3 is TGTGCCAGCAATCTCAGGCAACGAGGGAGTCAGCCCCAGCATTTT.

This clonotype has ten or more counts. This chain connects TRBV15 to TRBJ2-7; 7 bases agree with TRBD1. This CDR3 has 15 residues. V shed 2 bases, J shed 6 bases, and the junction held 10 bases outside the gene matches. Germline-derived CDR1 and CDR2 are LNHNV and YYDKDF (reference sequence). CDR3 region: CATSRSSGTASEQYF. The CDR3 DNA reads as TGTGCCACCAGCAGATCCTCCGGGACAGCCTCCGAGCAGTACTTC.

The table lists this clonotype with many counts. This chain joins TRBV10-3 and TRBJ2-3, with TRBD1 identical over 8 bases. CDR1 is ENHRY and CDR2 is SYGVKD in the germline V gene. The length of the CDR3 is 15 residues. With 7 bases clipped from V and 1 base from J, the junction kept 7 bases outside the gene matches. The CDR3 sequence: CAIKPQGDGTDTQYF. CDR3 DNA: TGTGCCATCAAACCACAGGGGGATGGCACAGATACGCAGTATTTT.

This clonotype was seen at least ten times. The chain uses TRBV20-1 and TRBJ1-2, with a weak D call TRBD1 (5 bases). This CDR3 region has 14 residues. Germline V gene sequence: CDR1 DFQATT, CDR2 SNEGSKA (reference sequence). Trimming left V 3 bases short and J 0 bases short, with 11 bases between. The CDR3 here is CSASVPGTNYGYTF. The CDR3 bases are TGCAGTGCTAGTGTTCCAGGGACTAACTATGGCTACACCTTC.

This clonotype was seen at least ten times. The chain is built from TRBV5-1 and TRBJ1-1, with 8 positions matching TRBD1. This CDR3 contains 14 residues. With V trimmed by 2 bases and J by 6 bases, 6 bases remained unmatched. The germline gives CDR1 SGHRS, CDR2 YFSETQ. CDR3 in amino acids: CASSLQGVGAEAFF. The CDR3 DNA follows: TGCGCCAGCAGCTTACAGGGGGTTGGCGCTGAAGCTTTCTTT.

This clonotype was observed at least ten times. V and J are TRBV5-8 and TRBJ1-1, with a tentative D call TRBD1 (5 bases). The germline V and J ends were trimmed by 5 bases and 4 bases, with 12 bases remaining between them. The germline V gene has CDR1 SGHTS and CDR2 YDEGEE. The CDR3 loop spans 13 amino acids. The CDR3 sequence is CASRVGGGTEAFF. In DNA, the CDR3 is TGTGCCAGCAGGGTCGGGGGAGGCACTGAAGCTTTCTTT.

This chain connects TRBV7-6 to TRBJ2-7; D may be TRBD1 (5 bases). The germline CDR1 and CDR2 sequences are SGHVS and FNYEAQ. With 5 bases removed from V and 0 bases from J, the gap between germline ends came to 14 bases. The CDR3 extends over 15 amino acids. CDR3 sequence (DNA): TGTGCCAGCAGCCATACCAGGGAAAGCTCCTACGAGCAGTACTTC. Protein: CASSHTRESSYEQYF. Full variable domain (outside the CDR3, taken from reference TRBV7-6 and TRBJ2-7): GAGVSQSPRYKVTKRGQDVALRCDPISGHVSLYWYRQALGQGPEFLTYFNYEAQQDKSGLPNDRFSAERPEGSISTLTIQRTEQRDSAMYRCASSHTRESSYEQYFGPGTRLTVT.

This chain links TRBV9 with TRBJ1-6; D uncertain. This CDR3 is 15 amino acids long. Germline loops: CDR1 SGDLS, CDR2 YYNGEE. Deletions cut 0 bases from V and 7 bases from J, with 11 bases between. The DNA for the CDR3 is TGTGCCAGCAGCGTAGGTGGCAGTAAGAATTCACCCCTCCACTTT. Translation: CASSVGGSKNSPLHF.

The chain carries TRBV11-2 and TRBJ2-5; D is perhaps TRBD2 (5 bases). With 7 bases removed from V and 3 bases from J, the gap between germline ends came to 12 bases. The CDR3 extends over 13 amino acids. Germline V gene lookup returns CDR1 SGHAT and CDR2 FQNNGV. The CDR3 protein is CASNIEEEETQYF. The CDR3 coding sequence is TGTGCCAGCAACATAGAGGAGGAAGAGACCCAGTACTTC.

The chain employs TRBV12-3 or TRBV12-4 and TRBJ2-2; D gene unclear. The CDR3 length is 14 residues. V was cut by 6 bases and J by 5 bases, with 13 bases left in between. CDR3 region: CASSPRRRTGELFF. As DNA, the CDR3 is TGTGCCAGCAGCCCAAGACGACGAACCGGGGAGCTGTTTTTT.

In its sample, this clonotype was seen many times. The CDR3 nucleotides are TGTGCCAGCAGTGATCGGCAGGGCGGGAAGGGCGGCTACACCTTC. Its protein is CASSDRQGGKGGYTF. V is TRBV6-1 and J is TRBJ1-2; D is possibly TRBD1 (5 bases). CDR3 length: 15 residues. Germline V gene lookup returns CDR1 MNHNS and CDR2 SASEGT. Trimming shortened V by 3 bases and J by 8 bases, and 19 bases separated the two germline ends.

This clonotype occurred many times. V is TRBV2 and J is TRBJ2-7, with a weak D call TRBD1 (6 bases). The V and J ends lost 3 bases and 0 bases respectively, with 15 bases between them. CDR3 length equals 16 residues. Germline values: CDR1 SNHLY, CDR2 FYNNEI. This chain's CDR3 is CASSDPWSGDSYEQYF. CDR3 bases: TGTGCCAGCAGTGATCCTTGGTCAGGGGACTCCTACGAGCAGTACTTC.